This T cell receptor beta chain was identified during a study of STAT5B mutations in CD4+ large granular lymphocyte leukemia. General observations from the study: 8/27 top patient clones versus 2/35 control clones were TRBV06-family. Main leukemic clonotypes were patient-specific, but around 25% appeared at low frequency elsewhere.

With 8 bases removed from V and 3 bases from J, the gap between germline ends came to 13 bases. Germline V gives CDR1 SEHNR, CDR2 FQNEAQ (reference sequence). There are 13 residues in the CDR3. This clone appeared a few times. The antigen is undetermined. The method was immunoSEQ multiplex PCR; TCRdb's version includes in-frame clones alone and lacks a portion of them. The sample consists of approximately 25,000 clones, about 70% of them appearing once. Controls came from buffy coats of healthy blood donors. This clonotype originated in a human donor in good health. The chain uses TRBV7-9 and TRBJ1-1; D remains ambiguous. Sequencing was performed on CD4+ T cells from blood buffy coats. The CDR3: CASFVGGDTEAFF. The DNA for the CDR3 is TGTGCCAGCTTCGTTGGAGGAGACACTGAAGCTTTCTTT.